Each of the 25 T cell receptor beta chains below was sequenced from the same sample in a study of beta chain features in type 1 diabetes. Study observations and caveats: When Type 1 diabetes patients were examined, their TCRB CDR3s proved moderately but significantly shorter in all four CD4+ subsets.

The study reverse transcribed the entire isolated RNA, so it sequenced expressed TCRB transcripts. Sequencing was performed with immunoSEQ multiplex PCR; in TCRdb, only in-frame clones are kept and a portion is missing. This sample carries about 660,000 clones, around an eighth of them seen once, and the ten largest clones take approximately 0.043%. These receptors are not linked to any known antigen. The sequencing sample was made of naive CD4+ T cells from blood. The receptor source for this set is a man between 18 and 29 years old with type 1 diabetes.

This clone was seen a few times. The chain combines TRBV6-5 with TRBJ2-7; 9 positions match TRBD1. The CDR3 has 14 amino acids. CDR1 MNHEY and CDR2 SVGAGI come from the germline V gene. The V gene end was trimmed by 7 bases and the J gene end by 3 bases; junction bases not matched to a gene: 7. CDR3 bases: TGTGCCAGCACCTCGGACAGGGGAAACTACGAGCAGTACTTC. Protein sequence: CASTSDRGNYEQYF.

V gene TRBV27 combines with J gene TRBJ1-5; D may be TRBD1 (6 bases). CDR1 and CDR2 from the germline V gene are MNHEY and SMNVEV (reference sequence). CDR3 length: 15 amino acids. The ends were cut back, 3 bases at V and 4 bases at J, with 13 bases in the middle. CDR3 sequence: CASSLVRGGNQPQHF. CDR3 DNA: TGTGCCAGCAGTTTGGTGAGGGGGGGGAATCAGCCCCAGCATTTT.

This clone was counted only a few times. The CDR3 DNA sequence: TGTGCCAGCAGTTCCGGGACAGCGAACACTGAAGCTTTCTTT. Protein product: CASSSGTANTEAFF. This chain links TRBV6-5 with TRBJ1-1, with 7 bases that match TRBD1. V gave up 4 bases and J gave up 1 base; unmatched junction bases: 3. Per the germline V gene, CDR1 is MNHEY and CDR2 is SVGAGI. This CDR3 contains 14 residues.

This clone was seen a few times. This chain uses TRBV9 with TRBJ2-3; 8 bases align to TRBD2. Germline values: CDR1 SGDLS, CDR2 YYNGEE. This CDR3 comprises 18 residues. The V and J ends lost 5 bases and 1 base, in that order; junction bases with no gene match: 15. This CDR3 is CASRKAGAGAAGTDTQYF. CDR3 DNA sequence: TGTGCCAGCAGAAAGGCCGGAGCGGGGGCGGCGGGCACAGATACGCAGTATTTT.

The sample holds one count of this clone. DNA for the CDR3: TGTGCCAGCAGCCCCACAACCGGGGGATGGACTGAAGCTTTCTTT. Its protein product is CASSPTTGGWTEAFF. The V gene is TRBV9, the J gene TRBJ1-1, with a possible D match to TRBD1 (5 bases). V was trimmed by 4 bases and J by 5 bases, leaving 18 bases between them. CDR3 length: 15 amino acids. Germline V gene lookup returns CDR1 SGDLS and CDR2 YYNGEE.

V is TRBV9 and J is TRBJ2-3; D remains ambiguous. The CDR3 is 15 amino acids. The V gene lost 2 bases and the J gene lost 1 base, with 11 bases spanning the gap. Germline CDR1 and CDR2: SGDLS and YYNGEE. CDR3 loop: CASSVGVYGTDTQYF. CDR3 nucleotide sequence: TGTGCCAGCAGCGTTGGGGTTTATGGCACAGATACGCAGTATTTT.

Only a few counts were recorded for this clone. The rearrangement links TRBV4-1 to TRBJ2-5; 8 bases are shared with TRBD1. From germline, CDR1 is MGHRA and CDR2 YSYEKL. This CDR3 contains 15 residues. The V segment lost 1 base and the J segment 7 bases; nucleotides outside the gene matches: 8. CDR3 in DNA: TGCGCCAGCAGCCAAGGACAGGGGACAATGCGGACCCAGTACTTC. Amino acid sequence: CASSQGQGTMRTQYF.

The V gene is TRBV11-1, the J gene TRBJ2-7; TRBD2 is a possible D gene (5 bases). Germline-derived CDR1 and CDR2 are SGHAT and FQDESV (reference sequence). V dropped 3 bases and J dropped 2 bases, with 11 bases sitting between them. This CDR3 spans 14 amino acids. CDR3 residues: CASSLRGQTYEQYF. As DNA, the CDR3 is TGTGCCAGCAGCTTGCGAGGGCAGACCTACGAGCAGTACTTC.

The chain uses TRBV19 and TRBJ2-7, with a possible D match to TRBD2 (5 bases). The V end was cut by 1 base, the J end by 3 bases, with 13 bases between. Per germline, CDR1 LNHDA and CDR2 SQIVND (reference sequence). The CDR3 is 15 residues long. CDR3 sequence (DNA): TGTGCCAGTAGTATAGGCGGAGGAAAGAGCTACGAGCAGTACTTC. Protein product: CASSIGGGKSYEQYF.

This clone turned up a few times. The rearrangement uses TRBV9 and TRBJ2-6; D assignment may be TRBD1 or TRBD2 (5 bases each). Per the germline V gene, CDR1 is SGDLS and CDR2 is YYNGEE. The CDR3 runs 16 residues. V lost 4 bases to trimming and J lost 4 bases, with 15 bases between them. CDR3 sequence reads: CASSPRGGVGANVLTF. The CDR3 coding sequence is TGTGCCAGCAGCCCCCGGGGCGGAGTGGGGGCCAACGTCCTGACTTTC.

This clone was seen only a few times. Other nucleotide sequences in the sample specify the same CDR3. The chain carries TRBV7-2 and TRBJ2-7, with 8 bases fitting TRBD2. Trimming removed 2 bases from V and 5 bases from J; junction bases left unmatched: 5. Germline V gene sequence: CDR1 SGHTA, CDR2 FQGNSA. The CDR3 sequence is 14 residues long. CDR3 sequence reads: CASSLLAGGHEQYF. The CDR3 bases are TGTGCCAGCAGCTTACTCGCGGGGGGCCACGAGCAGTACTTC.

The chain carries TRBV29-1 and TRBJ1-4; the match to TRBD1 covers 10 bases. The CDR3 spans 17 residues. V gave up 7 bases and J gave up 3 bases; unmatched junction bases: 14. Germline V lookup: CDR1 SQVTM, CDR2 ANQGSEA. This chain's CDR3 is CSADSGTGVSANEKLFF. The CDR3 nucleotides are TGCAGCGCCGACTCCGGGACAGGGGTTTCAGCTAATGAAAAACTGTTTTTT.

This clone was observed a few times. This chain uses TRBV5-1 with TRBJ2-1; D call uncertain. Germline CDR1 reads SGHRS; CDR2 reads YFSETQ. V gave up 4 bases and J gave up 5 bases, with 7 bases separating them. The CDR3 spans 12 residues. CDR3 sequence (DNA): TGCGCCAGCAGCCGGCTAGACAATGAGCAGTTCTTC. As protein: CASSRLDNEQFF.

This clone has a handful of counts. J is TRBJ2-2 and V is TRBV9; D is uncertain. Germline CDR1 SGDLS, CDR2 YYNGEE. CDR3 length equals 14 residues. V shed 4 bases and J shed 0 bases, with 7 bases lying between them. The CDR3 DNA sequence: TGTGCCAGCAGCTCCGACCCGAACACCGGGGAGCTGTTTTTT. It codes for CASSSDPNTGELFF.

A remark on this clone: Other DNA sequences from this sample encode an identical CDR3 as well. V usage is TRBV30 and J usage is TRBJ1-6; D call uncertain. Trimming left V 0 bases short and J 5 bases short, with 5 bases between. The CDR3 extends over 13 amino acids. CDR1 is GTSNPN and CDR2 is SVGIG in the germline V gene (reference sequence). The CDR3 DNA follows: TGTGCCTGGAGTGTACGGGATAATTCACCCCTCCACTTT. It is translated as CAWSVRDNSPLHF.

The chain employs TRBV10-3 and TRBJ1-1; TRBD1 matches at 7 bases. The CDR3 runs 17 residues. CDR1 and CDR2 from the germline V gene are ENHRY and SYGVKD. V lost 9 bases to trimming and J lost 10 bases; unmatched junction nucleotides: 26. The CDR3 sequence is CAIPDRLQDPSRYGAFF. CDR3 in DNA: TGTGCCATTCCGGACAGGCTACAGGACCCCTCCAGGTACGGAGCTTTCTTT.

The chain has TRBV18 and TRBJ2-6; perhaps TRBD1 as D (5 bases). The germline V gene has CDR1 KGHSH and CDR2 LQKENI. The V gene lost 3 bases and the J gene lost 4 bases, with 10 bases spanning the gap. The CDR3 totals 15 residues. CDR3 DNA: TGTGCCAGCTCACCTCAGGGTCTCGGGGCCAACGTCCTGACTTTC. Its translation: CASSPQGLGANVLTF.

This clone was recorded a few times. The chain carries TRBV4-1 and TRBJ1-5; 10 positions agree with TRBD1. V gave up 4 bases and J gave up 5 bases; unmatched junction bases: 5. The CDR3 totals 15 residues. Looked up from germline, CDR1 is MGHRA and CDR2 is YSYEKL. DNA of the CDR3: TGCGCCAGCAGCCGGGGGACAGGGGAATATCAGCCCCAGCATTTT. It codes for CASSRGTGEYQPQHF.

The rearrangement uses TRBV18 and TRBJ2-7; D call uncertain. Germline V gene lookup returns CDR1 KGHSH and CDR2 LQKENI. The ends were cut back, 5 bases at V and 0 bases at J, with 5 bases in the middle. This CDR3 is built from 12 residues. The CDR3 here is CASSASSYEQYF. As DNA, the CDR3 is TGTGCCAGCTCAGCAAGCTCCTACGAGCAGTACTTC.

This clone has just a few counts. J is TRBJ2-1 and V is TRBV5-6; 11 positions agree with TRBD2. Germline CDR1 is SGHDT and CDR2 is YYEEEE. Unmatched junction bases numbered 5, after V lost 0 bases and J lost 9 bases. The CDR3 totals 15 residues. This chain's CDR3 is CASSLAELAGVEQFF. The CDR3 region has the DNA TGTGCCAGCAGCTTGGCCGAACTAGCGGGAGTTGAGCAGTTCTTC.

The chain uses TRBV7-2 and TRBJ2-3, with 8 bases lining up with TRBD1. Germline loops: CDR1 SGHTA, CDR2 FQGNSA. The CDR3 contains 17 residues. V gave up 7 bases and J gave up 0 bases; unmatched junction bases: 12. Written as DNA, the CDR3 is TGTGCCAGCAATGTCAGGGGGCAACCAACTAGCACAGATACGCAGTATTTT. Translation: CASNVRGQPTSTDTQYF.

The V call is TRBV5-1, the J call TRBJ2-1; possibly TRBD1 for D (6 bases). From germline, CDR1 is SGHRS and CDR2 YFSETQ. Trimming stripped 0 bases from V and 5 bases from J, with 12 bases between. The CDR3 consists of 15 residues. In nucleotides, the CDR3 is TGCGCCAGCAGCTTGGCCGGACAGATTAACAATGAGCAGTTCTTC. Protein: CASSLAGQINNEQFF.

There are a few counts of this clone. The J gene is TRBJ2-7, the V gene TRBV18; tentatively, D is TRBD2 (6 bases). The CDR3 loop spans 16 amino acids. Germline CDR1 is KGHSH and CDR2 is LQKENI. V gave up 0 bases and J gave up 4 bases, with 16 bases separating them. In DNA, the CDR3 is TGTGCCAGCTCACCACCAGGGCTCGGCGGAGGGTACGAGCAGTACTTC. This gives the protein CASSPPGLGGGYEQYF. Complete variable domain (other parts from reference TRBV18 and TRBJ2-7): NAGVMQNPRHLVRRRGQEARLRCSPMKGHSHVYWYRQLPEEGLKFMVYLQKENIIDESGMPKERFSAEFPKEGPSILRIQQVVRGDSAAYFCASSPPGLGGGYEQYFGPGTRLTVT.

A few counts support this clone. The J gene is TRBJ2-7, the V gene TRBV2; maybe TRBD2 (5 bases). Germline CDR1 reads SNHLY; CDR2 reads FYNNEI. V lost 8 bases and J 0 bases, leaving 8 bases between the germline ends. The CDR3 runs 12 residues. DNA of the CDR3: TGTGCCAGCTGGAGGTTCTCCTACGAGCAGTACTTC. The encoded protein is CASWRFSYEQYF.

This clone was seen more than once but under ten times. J is TRBJ2-7 and V is TRBV18; no definite D call. Per germline, CDR1 KGHSH and CDR2 LQKENI. V was trimmed by 4 bases and J by 1 base, leaving 11 bases between them. The CDR3 extends over 14 amino acids. The DNA of the CDR3 is TGTGCCAGCTCACGGGCGACGGAATCCTACGAGCAGTACTTC. It specifies CASSRATESYEQYF.